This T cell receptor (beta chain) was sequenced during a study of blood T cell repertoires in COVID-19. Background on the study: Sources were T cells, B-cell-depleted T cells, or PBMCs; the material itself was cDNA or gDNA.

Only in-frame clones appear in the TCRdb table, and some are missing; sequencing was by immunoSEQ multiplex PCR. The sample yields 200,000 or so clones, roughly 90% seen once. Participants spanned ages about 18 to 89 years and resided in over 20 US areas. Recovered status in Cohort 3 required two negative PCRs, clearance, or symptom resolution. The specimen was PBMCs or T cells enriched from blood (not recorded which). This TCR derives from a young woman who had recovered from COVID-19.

CDR3 in amino acids: CATSSRSLGYGYTF. In nucleotides, the CDR3 is TGTGCCACCAGCAGTAGATCTCTAGGCTATGGCTACACCTTC. The rearrangement links TRBV15 to TRBJ1-2; no definite D call. The CDR3 sequence is 14 residues long. CDR1 is LNHNV, CDR2 YYDKDF, per germline (reference sequence). The V end was cut by 3 bases, the J end by 4 bases, with 12 bases between.